The rows below give T cell receptor beta chains drawn from one sample of a study of response to subunit inactivated influenza vaccine. Via MiXCR, TCRdb re-called the RT-PCR reads, giving one row per CDR3 protein. The sample lists hundreds of thousands of distinct CDR3 sequences, 15% to 19% occurring once. This specimen consisted of PBMCs from blood, obtained approximately 13 days after vaccination. These receptor sequences come from a man aged 50 to 60 who received an inactivated influenza vaccine. CDR3s include the opening cysteine and the closing phenylalanine or tryptophan. The D gene is left open where the match is weak. Part of the rows lack a size; the others show once, few, many or a class for expanded clones.

d_gene | abundance | j_gene | v_gene | CDR3nt | CDR3aa
- | - | TRBJ2-7 | TRBV6-2/TRBV6-3 | TGTGCCAGCAGTTACCTATACCCCTCCCTGTGGGACTACGAGCAGTACTTC | CASSYLYPSLWDYEQYF
TRBD1 | - | TRBJ2-5 | TRBV28 | TGTGCCAGCAGTCGCGGACAGGGAGGAGAGACCCAGTACTTC | CASSRGQGGETQYF
- | few | TRBJ2-7 | TRBV7-2 | TGTGCCAGCAGCCTCCGGGACTCTAGATACGAGCAGTACTTC | CASSLRDSRYEQYF
- | - | TRBJ1-3 | TRBV7-2 | TGTGCCAGCAGCTTCAGGGATCGAAACACCATATATTTT | CASSFRDRNTIYF
- | many | TRBJ2-6 | TRBV4-2 | TGTGCCAGCAGCCAAGATCTCGGGACTGCTGGGGCCAACGTCCTGACTTTC | CASSQDLGTAGANVLTF
TRBD2 | once | TRBJ2-1 | TRBV6-2/TRBV6-3 | TGTGCCAGCAGTCTCGTGCGGGAGCTAAATGAGCAGTTCTTC | CASSLVRELNEQFF
TRBD1 | - | TRBJ1-5 | TRBV6-2/TRBV6-3 | TGTGCCAGCCGGGACAGGGGGTATCAGCCCCAGCATTTT | CASRDRGYQPQHF
- | - | TRBJ2-3 | TRBV5-1 | TGCGCCAGCAGCGTGGGTGTAGGAGTTCGGAGCACAGATACGCAGTATTTT | CASSVGVGVRSTDTQYF
- | few | TRBJ1-1 | TRBV9 | TGTGCCAGCAATCAGGGGATATCGAACACTGAAGCTTTCTTT | CASNQGISNTEAFF
- | - | TRBJ2-1 | TRBV6-5 | TGTGCCAGCAGTTTTGGGCGGCCGGGGAGCTCCTACAATGAGCAGTTCTTC | CASSFGRPGSSYNEQFF
- | - | TRBJ2-1 | TRBV12-3/TRBV12-4 | TGTGCCAGCAGTCATCAGGAATACAATGAGCAGTTCTTC | CASSHQEYNEQFF
TRBD1 | few | TRBJ2-7 | TRBV28 | TGTGCCAGCAGTTCAACAGGGGTCGAGCAGTACTTC | CASSSTGVEQYF
- | few | TRBJ2-5 | TRBV5-6 | TGTGCCAGCAGCCCAAATCAGGGAATCCAAGAGACCCAGTACTTC | CASSPNQGIQETQYF
- | - | TRBJ1-5 | TRBV11-2 | TGTGCCAGCAGCTTAGGGGACGTTACCAATCAGCCCCAGCATTTT | CASSLGDVTNQPQHF
TRBD2 | few | TRBJ2-1 | TRBV6-2/TRBV6-3 | TGTGCCAGCAGTTACTCGTCAAGGGGACGGGGGGATGAGCAGTTCTTC | CASSYSSRGRGDEQFF
- | few | TRBJ2-5 | TRBV28 | TGTGCCAGCAGTTTATCAGGCAGTCAAGAGACCCAGTACTTC | CASSLSGSQETQYF
TRBD1 | many | TRBJ2-2 | TRBV6-2/TRBV6-3 | TGTGCCAGCAGTCCCTCGGGACAGGGGACAGGCGGGGAGCTGTTTTTT | CASSPSGQGTGGELFF
- | - | TRBJ1-1 | TRBV20-1 | TGCAGTGCTAGAGGGCTGACAGCTTTCTTT | CSARGLTAFF